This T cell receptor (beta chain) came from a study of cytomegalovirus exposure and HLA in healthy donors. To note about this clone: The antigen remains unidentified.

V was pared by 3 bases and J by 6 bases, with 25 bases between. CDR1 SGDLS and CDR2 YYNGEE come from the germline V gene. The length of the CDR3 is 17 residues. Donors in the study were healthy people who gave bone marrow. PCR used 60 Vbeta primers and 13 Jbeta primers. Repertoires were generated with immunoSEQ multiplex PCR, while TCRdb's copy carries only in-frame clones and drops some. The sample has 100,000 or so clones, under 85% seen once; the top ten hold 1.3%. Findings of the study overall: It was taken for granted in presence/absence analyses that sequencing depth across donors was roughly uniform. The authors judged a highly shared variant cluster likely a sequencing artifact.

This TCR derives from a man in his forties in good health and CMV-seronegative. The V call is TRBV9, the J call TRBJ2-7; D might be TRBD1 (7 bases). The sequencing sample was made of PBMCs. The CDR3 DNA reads TGTGCCAGCAGCGCCGGGGGAGTTTGGACAGGCTCCCTCGAGCAGTACTTC. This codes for CASSAGGVWTGSLEQYF.